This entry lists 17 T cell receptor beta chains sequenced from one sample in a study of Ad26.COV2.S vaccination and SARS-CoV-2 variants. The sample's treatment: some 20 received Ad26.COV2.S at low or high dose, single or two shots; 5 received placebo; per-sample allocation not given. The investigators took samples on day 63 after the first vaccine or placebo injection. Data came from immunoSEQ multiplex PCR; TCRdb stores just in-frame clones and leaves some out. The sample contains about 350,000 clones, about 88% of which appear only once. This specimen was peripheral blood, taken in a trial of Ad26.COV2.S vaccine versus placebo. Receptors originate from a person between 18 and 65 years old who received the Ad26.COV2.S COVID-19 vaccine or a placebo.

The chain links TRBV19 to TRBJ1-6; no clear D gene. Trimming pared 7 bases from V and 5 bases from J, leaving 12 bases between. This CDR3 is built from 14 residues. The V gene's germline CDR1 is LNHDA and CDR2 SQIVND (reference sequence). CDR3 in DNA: TGTGCCAGTAACGAACCCGGGGATAATTCACCCCTCCACTTT. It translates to CASNEPGDNSPLHF.

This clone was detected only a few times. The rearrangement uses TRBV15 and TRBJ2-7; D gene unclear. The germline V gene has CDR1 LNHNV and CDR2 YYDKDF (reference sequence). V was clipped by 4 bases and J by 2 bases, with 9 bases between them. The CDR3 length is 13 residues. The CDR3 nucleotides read TGTGCCACCAGCATAGCTGGAGCCTACGAGCAGTACTTC. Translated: CATSIAGAYEQYF.

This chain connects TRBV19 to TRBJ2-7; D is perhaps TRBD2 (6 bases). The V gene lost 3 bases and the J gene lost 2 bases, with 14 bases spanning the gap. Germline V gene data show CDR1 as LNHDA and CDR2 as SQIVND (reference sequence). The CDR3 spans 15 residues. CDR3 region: CASSINEGRTYEQYF. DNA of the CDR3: TGTGCCAGTAGTATCAATGAGGGGAGGACCTACGAGCAGTACTTC. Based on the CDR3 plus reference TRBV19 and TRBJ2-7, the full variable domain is DGGITQSPKYLFRKEGQNVTLSCEQNLNHDAMYWYRQDPGQGLRLIYYSQIVNDFQKGDIAEGYSVSREKKESFPLTVTSAQKNPTAFYLCASSINEGRTYEQYFGPGTRLTVT.

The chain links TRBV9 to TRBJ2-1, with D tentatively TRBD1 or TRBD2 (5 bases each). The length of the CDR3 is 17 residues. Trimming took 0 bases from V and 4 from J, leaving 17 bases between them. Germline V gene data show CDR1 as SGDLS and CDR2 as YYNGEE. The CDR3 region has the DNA TGTGCCAGCAGCGTAGCCTTAGTGGTTGGGGGTTACAATGAGCAGTTCTTC. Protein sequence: CASSVALVVGGYNEQFF.

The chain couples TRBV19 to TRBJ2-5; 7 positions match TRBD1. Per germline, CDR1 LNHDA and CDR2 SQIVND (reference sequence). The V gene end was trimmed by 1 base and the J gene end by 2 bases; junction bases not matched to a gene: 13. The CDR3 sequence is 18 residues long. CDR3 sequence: CASSIGGWGQTPQETQYF. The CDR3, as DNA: TGTGCCAGTAGTATAGGGGGGTGGGGACAGACCCCGCAAGAGACCCAGTACTTC.

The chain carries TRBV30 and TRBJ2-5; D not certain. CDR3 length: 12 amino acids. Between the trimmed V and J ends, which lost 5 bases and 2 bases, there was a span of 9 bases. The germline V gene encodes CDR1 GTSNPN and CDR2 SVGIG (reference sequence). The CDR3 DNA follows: TGTGCCTGGGCCTGGGGACAAGAGACCCAGTACTTC. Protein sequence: CAWAWGQETQYF.

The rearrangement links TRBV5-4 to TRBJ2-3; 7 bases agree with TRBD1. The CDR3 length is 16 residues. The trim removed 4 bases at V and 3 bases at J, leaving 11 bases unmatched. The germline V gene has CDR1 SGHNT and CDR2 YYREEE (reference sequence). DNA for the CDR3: TGTGCCAGCAGCCAAAGACAGGGACCGGTAACAGATACGCAGTATTTT. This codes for CASSQRQGPVTDTQYF.

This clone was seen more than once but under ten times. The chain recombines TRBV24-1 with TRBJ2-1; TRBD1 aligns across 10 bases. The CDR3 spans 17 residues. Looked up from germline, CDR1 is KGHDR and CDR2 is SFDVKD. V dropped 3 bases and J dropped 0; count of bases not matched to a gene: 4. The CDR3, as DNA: TGTGCCACCAGTGATCGACGGACAGGGGGCTCCTACAATGAGCAGTTCTTC. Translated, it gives CATSDRRTGGSYNEQFF.

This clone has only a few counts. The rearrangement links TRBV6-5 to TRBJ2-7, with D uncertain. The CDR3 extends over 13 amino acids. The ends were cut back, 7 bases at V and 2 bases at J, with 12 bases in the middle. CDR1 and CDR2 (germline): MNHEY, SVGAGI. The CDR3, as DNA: TGTGCCAGCACCAAGGACGGACCCTACGAGCAGTACTTC. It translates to CASTKDGPYEQYF.

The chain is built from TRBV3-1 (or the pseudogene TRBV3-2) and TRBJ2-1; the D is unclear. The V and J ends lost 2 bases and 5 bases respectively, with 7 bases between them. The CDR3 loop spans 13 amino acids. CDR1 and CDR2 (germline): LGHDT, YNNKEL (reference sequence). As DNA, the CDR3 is TGTGCCAGCAGCCAAAATCTGGACAATGAGCAGTTCTTC. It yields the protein CASSQNLDNEQFF.

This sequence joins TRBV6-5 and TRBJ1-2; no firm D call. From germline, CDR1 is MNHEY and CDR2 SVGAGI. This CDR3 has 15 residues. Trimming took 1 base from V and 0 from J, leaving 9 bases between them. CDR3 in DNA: TGTGCCAGCAGTTACTATGAGGGTTCTAACTATGGCTACACCTTC. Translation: CASSYYEGSNYGYTF.

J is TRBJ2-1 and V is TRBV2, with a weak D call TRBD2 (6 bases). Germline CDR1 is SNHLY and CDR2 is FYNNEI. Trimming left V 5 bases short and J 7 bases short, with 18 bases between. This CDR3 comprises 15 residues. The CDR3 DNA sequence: TGTGCCAGCAGTTCGCTGGCGGGAAGGGAGAATGAGCAGTTCTTC. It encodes CASSSLAGRENEQFF.

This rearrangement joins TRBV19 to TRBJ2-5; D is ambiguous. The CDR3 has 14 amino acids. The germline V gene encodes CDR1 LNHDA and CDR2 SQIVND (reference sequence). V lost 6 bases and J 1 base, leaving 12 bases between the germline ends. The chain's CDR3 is CASRAGQFQETQYF. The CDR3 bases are TGTGCCAGTAGAGCCGGGCAGTTCCAAGAGACCCAGTACTTC. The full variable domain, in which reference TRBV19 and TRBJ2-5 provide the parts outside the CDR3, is DGGITQSPKYLFRKEGQNVTLSCEQNLNHDAMYWYRQDPGQGLRLIYYSQIVNDFQKGDIAEGYSVSREKKESFPLTVTSAQKNPTAFYLCASRAGQFQETQYFGPGTRLLVL.

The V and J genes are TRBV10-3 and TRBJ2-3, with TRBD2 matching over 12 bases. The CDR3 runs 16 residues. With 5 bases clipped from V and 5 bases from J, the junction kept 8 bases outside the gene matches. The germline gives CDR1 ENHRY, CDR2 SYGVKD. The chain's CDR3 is CAISRPSGGAVDTQYF. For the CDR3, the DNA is TGTGCCATCAGTCGCCCTAGCGGGGGGGCTGTAGATACGCAGTATTTT.

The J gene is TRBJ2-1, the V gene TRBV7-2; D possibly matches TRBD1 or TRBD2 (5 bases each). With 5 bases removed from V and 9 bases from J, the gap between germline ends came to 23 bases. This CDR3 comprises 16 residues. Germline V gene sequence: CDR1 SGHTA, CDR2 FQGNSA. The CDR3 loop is CASSPTAGARDGEQFF. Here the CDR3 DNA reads TGTGCCAGCAGCCCCACCGCCGGGGCCAGGGATGGTGAGCAGTTCTTC.

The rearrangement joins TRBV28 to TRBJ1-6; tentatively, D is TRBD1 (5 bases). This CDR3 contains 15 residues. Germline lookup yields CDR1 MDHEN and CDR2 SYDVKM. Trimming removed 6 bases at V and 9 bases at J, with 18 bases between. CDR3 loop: CASREGTLGGSPLHF. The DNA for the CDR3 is TGTGCCAGCAGGGAGGGGACCCTTGGCGGTTCACCCCTCCACTTT. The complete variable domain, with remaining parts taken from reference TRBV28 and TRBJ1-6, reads DVKVTQSSRYLVKRTGEKVFLECVQDMDHENMFWYRQDPGLGLRLIYFSYDVKMKEKGDIPEGYSVSREKKERFSLILESASTNQTSMYLCASREGTLGGSPLHFGNGTRLTVT.

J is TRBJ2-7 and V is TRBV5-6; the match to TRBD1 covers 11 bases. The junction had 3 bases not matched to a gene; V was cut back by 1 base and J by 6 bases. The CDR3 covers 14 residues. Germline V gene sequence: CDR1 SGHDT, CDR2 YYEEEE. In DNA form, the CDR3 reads TGTGCCAGCAGCTTGTGGGACAGGGGGAGCGAGCAGTACTTC. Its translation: CASSLWDRGSEQYF.